The 14 T cell receptor beta chains below were found in one sample sequenced in a study of blood T cell repertoires in COVID-19. Using immunoSEQ multiplex PCR, the repertoire was profiled, and TCRdb retains in-frame clones only, with some absent. The sample lists approximately 110,000 clones; about two thirds were seen once. Sequences were obtained from peripheral blood. These receptors were collected from a human donor with acute or convalescent COVID-19. The donor label of this sample is uncertain.

This chain joins TRBV11-2 and TRBJ1-4, with 9 bases identical to TRBD1. The CDR3 sequence is 14 residues long. V trimming: 4 bases; J trimming: 10 bases; junction bases outside the gene matches: 7. From germline, CDR1 is SGHAT and CDR2 FQNNGV. The CDR3 sequence: CASSSTGQGGKLFF. The CDR3 DNA reads as TGTGCCAGCAGCTCTACGGGACAGGGAGGAAAACTGTTTTTT.

The chain employs TRBV7-8 and TRBJ1-2, with TRBD1 matching 9 bases. The length of the CDR3 is 16 residues. The germline V gene encodes CDR1 SGHVS and CDR2 FQNEAQ. Losses at the gene ends were 1 base for V and 7 bases for J; bases not matched to a gene: 10. This CDR3 reads CASSLVRQGVASGYTF. For the CDR3, the DNA is TGTGCCAGCAGCTTAGTACGACAGGGGGTAGCGAGTGGCTACACCTTC.

This clone came up a few times. V and J are TRBV21-1 and TRBJ1-6; the table's TRBD1 call for D was not verified on the DNA. TRBV21-1 is tagged as a pseudogene. The CDR3 spans 13 residues. The DNA for the CDR3 is TGTGCCAGCAGACAGGCGCGGAATTCACCCCTCCACTTT. It translates to CASRQARNSPLHF.

This clone was counted a few times. The rearrangement joins TRBV30 to TRBJ2-5; 8 positions agree with TRBD1. V dropped 3 bases and J dropped 4; count of bases not matched to a gene: 13. CDR1 and CDR2 (germline): GTSNPN, SVGIG (reference sequence). The CDR3 is 16 residues long. This CDR3 reads CAWRRQGRSSTETQYF. CDR3 in DNA: TGTGCCTGGAGGAGACAGGGGAGGTCAAGTACAGAGACCCAGTACTTC.

This sequence joins TRBV5-8 and TRBJ2-3; D not certain. Trimming removed 0 bases at V and 3 bases at J, with 8 bases between. Germline V gene sequence: CDR1 SGHTS, CDR2 YDEGEE. CDR3 length: 14 amino acids. The CDR3 DNA reads as TGTGCCAGCAGCTTGGTACTGTTAACAGATACGCAGTATTTT. Its protein is CASSLVLLTDTQYF.

The rearrangement uses TRBV30 and TRBJ1-2, with 10 bases lining up with TRBD1. The CDR3 has 14 amino acids. CDR1 GTSNPN and CDR2 SVGIG come from the germline V gene (reference sequence). Losses at the gene ends were 4 bases for V and 5 bases for J; bases not matched to a gene: 7. CDR3: CAWTRTGGPYGYTF. In nucleotides, the CDR3 is TGTGCCTGGACCCGGACAGGGGGGCCATATGGCTACACCTTC. Full variable domain (rest looked up from reference TRBV30 and TRBJ1-2): SQTIHQWPATLVQPVGSPLSLECTVEGTSNPNLYWYRQAAGRGLQLLFYSVGIGQISSEVPQNLSASRPQDRQFILSSKKLLLSDSGFYLCAWTRTGGPYGYTFGSGTRLTVV.

The rearrangement joins TRBV4-1 to TRBJ2-5; TRBD1 aligns across 10 bases. CDR3 length: 19 amino acids. The V segment lost 0 bases and the J segment 5 bases; nucleotides outside the gene matches: 15. The germline gives CDR1 MGHRA, CDR2 YSYEKL. CDR3 residues: CASSQEAGTGESVRETQYF. CDR3 nucleotides: TGCGCCAGCAGCCAAGAAGCTGGGACAGGGGAGTCAGTGCGGGAGACCCAGTACTTC.

This clone was counted between two and nine times. This sequence joins TRBV7-2 and TRBJ2-7; weak D call: TRBD2 (6 bases). Germline V gene lookup returns CDR1 SGHTA and CDR2 FQGNSA. The CDR3 runs 13 residues. Trimming took off 5 bases at V and 2 bases at J, with 10 bases between the two ends. CDR3 sequence reads: CASSRGTAYEQYV. The CDR3 DNA reads as TGTGCCAGCAGCAGAGGGACTGCCTACGAGCAGTACGTC.

The chain joins TRBV7-8 to TRBJ2-3, with TRBD2 identical over 10 bases. The CDR3 has 15 amino acids. Germline CDR1 is SGHVS and CDR2 is FQNEAQ. V gave up 7 bases and J gave up 1 base; unmatched junction bases: 5. The CDR3 sequence is CASTSGLAGTDTQYF. DNA for the CDR3: TGTGCCAGCACCAGTGGACTAGCGGGCACAGATACGCAGTATTTT. The variable domain in full, completed from reference TRBV7-8 and TRBJ2-3, reads GAGVSQSPRYKVAKRGQDVALRCDPISGHVSLFWYQQALGQGPEFLTYFQNEAQLDKSGLPSDRFFAERPEGSVSTLKIQRTQQEDSAVYLCASTSGLAGTDTQYFGPGTRLTVL.

V gene TRBV11-2 combines with J gene TRBJ1-1; a weak D match, TRBD1 (5 bases). V was clipped by 1 base and J by 3 bases, with 6 bases between them. CDR1 is SGHAT, CDR2 FQNNGV, per germline. CDR3 length equals 13 residues. The CDR3 here is CASSLARDTEAFF. In DNA, the CDR3 is TGTGCCAGCAGCTTAGCCAGGGACACTGAAGCTTTCTTT.

This chain connects TRBV5-6 to TRBJ2-2; 7 nucleotides align to TRBD1. This CDR3 is 16 amino acids long. Germline values: CDR1 SGHDT, CDR2 YYEEEE. V gave up 5 bases and J gave up 5 bases; unmatched junction bases: 12. CDR3 coding DNA: TGTGCCAGCAGTACTCCGAGACAGGGCGGGACCGGGGAGCTGTTTTTT. It specifies CASSTPRQGGTGELFF.

V and J are TRBV5-6 and TRBJ2-3; the match to TRBD2 covers 13 bases. Germline CDR1 reads SGHDT; CDR2 reads YYEEEE. The CDR3 sequence is 19 residues long. Unmatched junction bases numbered 11, after V lost 2 bases and J lost 2 bases. CDR3 bases: TGTGCCAGCAGCTTCACTAGCGGGGGGGCCGTGCCCCCCACAGATACGCAGTATTTT. It specifies CASSFTSGGAVPPTDTQYF.

Of note for this clone: This specimen includes other DNA sequences encoding the same CDR3. The gene calls are TRBV19 and TRBJ2-7, with D maybe TRBD1 (5 bases). Trimming took 5 bases from V and 3 from J, leaving 8 bases between them. CDR1 is LNHDA and CDR2 is SQIVND in the germline V gene (reference sequence). CDR3 size: 12 residues. In DNA, the CDR3 is TGTGCCAGTAGTGACAGAGGCTACGAGCAGTACTTC. Protein sequence: CASSDRGYEQYF. Filled out from reference TRBV19 and TRBJ2-7, the complete variable domain reads DGGITQSPKYLFRKEGQNVTLSCEQNLNHDAMYWYRQDPGQGLRLIYYSQIVNDFQKGDIAEGYSVSREKKESFPLTVTSAQKNPTAFYLCASSDRGYEQYFGPGTRLTVT.

This chain joins TRBV5-1 and TRBJ2-1; tentatively, D is TRBD1 (6 bases). The CDR3 has 15 residues. V lost 8 bases and J 10 bases, leaving 25 bases between the germline ends. Germline loops: CDR1 SGHRS, CDR2 YFSETQ. CDR3 in DNA: TGCGCCAGTACTGGGGACAAGGCCAGTTTCCTGGAGCAGTTCTTC. This translates into CASTGDKASFLEQFF.